These T cell receptor beta chains were read from a single sample in a study of vaccination effects on CD4 cells after COVID-19. Antigens for these TCRs are unknown. Assay: immunoSEQ multiplex PCR; the TCRdb copy retains only in-frame clones and omits some. The sample holds tens of thousands of clones; about 77% are singletons and the top ten take around 5.5%. Sequences were derived from CD4+ T cells from PBMCs cultured with HIV peptides, sampled before COVID-19 vaccination. These receptors were collected from a human donor who had a prior SARS-CoV-2 infection. Each CDR3 is given with its conserved first and last residue. The D gene is left open where the match is weak. Rows give clone size only sometimes, using once, few, many, or a class for an expanded clone.

-,-,TRBV2,TRBJ1-6,TGTGCCAGCAGTGAATACGGGAGCGGTGGTTCACCCCTCCACTTT,CASSEYGSGGSPLHF
TRBD2,-,TRBV15,TRBJ2-1,TGTGCCACTAAGGTATCTAGCGGGAGTACGGTTGAGCAGTTCTTC,CATKVSSGSTVEQFF
-,-,TRBV18,TRBJ2-6,TGTGCCAGCTCACGCCTCAACTCTGGGGCCAACGTCCTGACTTTC,CASSRLNSGANVLTF
-,-,TRBV7-3,TRBJ2-3,TGTGCCAGCAGCCCGACTCCGGCTGGAAACACAGATACGCAGTATTTT,CASSPTPAGNTDTQYF
TRBD1,-,TRBV6-2/TRBV6-3,TRBJ2-2,TGTGCCAGCAGTTTAGGGACAGGCAGGGGCACCGGGGAGCTGTTTTTT,CASSLGTGRGTGELFF
-,-,TRBV3-1/TRBV3-2,TRBJ2-7,TGTGCCAGCAGCCCTCTTTCTCCCCCTGAGCAGTACTTC,CASSPLSPPEQYF
-,few,TRBV6-5,TRBJ2-2,TGTGCCAGCAGTCGCGCGCCTTCGGGCACCGGGGAGCTGTTTTTT,CASSRAPSGTGELFF
TRBD2,once,TRBV9,TRBJ2-2,TGTGCCAGCAGCACTCATCCGGGACTAGCGGGAGAGGGCGGGGAGCTGTTTTTT,CASSTHPGLAGEGGELFF
TRBD1,-,TRBV14,TRBJ1-2,TGTGCCAGCAGCCAATTTCTAGGACAGGGACTCTATGGCTACACCTTC,CASSQFLGQGLYGYTF
TRBD2,-,TRBV11-2,TRBJ2-4,TGTGCCAGCAGCTTCGGGACTAGCGGAAACATTCAGTACTTC,CASSFGTSGNIQYF
TRBD2,-,TRBV7-2,TRBJ2-3,TGTGCCAGCAGCCCCTCGAGGACTAGCGGCACAGATACGCAGTATTTT,CASSPSRTSGTDTQYF
TRBD1,-,TRBV18,TRBJ2-5,TGTGCCAGCTCTCCCTCACAGGGGGCTGAAGAGACCCAGTACTTC,CASSPSQGAEETQYF
TRBD1,-,TRBV6-5,TRBJ2-7,TGTGCCAGCAGCAAGACCGGGACAGACTCCTACGAGCAGTACTTC,CASSKTGTDSYEQYF
TRBD2,-,TRBV5-1,TRBJ2-1,TGCGCCAGCAGCTTGGGTTCGGGACTAGCGGGGAATGAGCAGTTCTTC,CASSLGSGLAGNEQFF
-,once,TRBV5-3,TRBJ1-2,TGTGCCAGAAGCTTGGGGGATGGGGGCTACACCTTC,CARSLGDGGYTF
-,-,TRBV19,TRBJ1-2,TGTGCCAGTAGTAGACGACAGCGAGGAAACTATGGCTACACCTTC,CASSRRQRGNYGYTF
-,-,TRBV9,TRBJ1-4,TGTGCCAGCAGCGTAGATGGGGGCCATGAAAAACTGTTTTTT,CASSVDGGHEKLFF
-,-,TRBV2,TRBJ2-3,TGTGCCAGCAGTGGCTTAGCGGCCCGCACAGATACGCAGTATTTT,CASSGLAARTDTQYF
-,-,TRBV7-9,TRBJ2-3,TGTGCCAGCAGCTTAAACAGCGCCGGAGATACGCAGTATTTT,CASSLNSAGDTQYF
TRBD2,-,TRBV28,TRBJ2-7,TGTGCCAGCATCAAGGGACTAGGGGAGTACGAGCAGTACTTC,CASIKGLGEYEQYF
TRBD1,-,TRBV2,TRBJ2-5,TGTGCCAGCAGTGAAGCGCTTTTAAGGACAGGGCAAGAGACCCAGTACTTC,CASSEALLRTGQETQYF
-,-,TRBV5-6,TRBJ2-5,TGTGCCAGCAGCTTTCTCCAGCCGGAGACCCAGTACTTC,CASSFLQPETQYF
-,-,TRBV10-3,TRBJ1-4,TGTGCCATCAGTGAGTCGGGTCAGGGAAATGAAAAACTGTTTTTT,CAISESGQGNEKLFF
-,-,TRBV7-9,TRBJ1-1,TGTGCCAGCAGCTTAGCCTACGGGTGGGCTGAAGCTTTCTTT,CASSLAYGWAEAFF
TRBD1,-,TRBV30,TRBJ1-2,TGTGCCCGACAACCGGGACAGGGGTATGGCTACACCTTC,CARQPGQGYGYTF
TRBD1,-,TRBV19,TRBJ1-5,TGTGCCAGTAGTACCGGGACAGCCTTCAATCAGCCCCAGCATTTT,CASSTGTAFNQPQHF
-,-,TRBV9,TRBJ2-1,TGTGCCAGCAGCCCCGAGGTGTTTAGCTACAATGAGCAGTTCTTC,CASSPEVFSYNEQFF
-,-,TRBV7-8,TRBJ2-7,TGTGCCAGCAGCCCCAGGGGTACCTCCTACGAGCAGTACTTC,CASSPRGTSYEQYF
-,-,TRBV6-2/TRBV6-3,TRBJ2-7,TGTGCCAGCAGCGGACGCCTCCACGAGCAGTACTTC,CASSGRLHEQYF
TRBD2,few,TRBV12-3/TRBV12-4,TRBJ2-3,TGTGCCAGCAGCCCTAGCGGGAGGGCGCAGTATTTT,CASSPSGRAQYF
-,few,TRBV10-3,TRBJ2-3,TGTGCCATCAGTGAGTCGACTTCTGTCGGTACGCAGTATTTT,CAISESTSVGTQYF
TRBD2,-,TRBV11-3,TRBJ2-5,TGTGCCAGCAGCTTAGATCGTCCCAGCGGGGGGAGAGAGACCCAGTACTTC,CASSLDRPSGGRETQYF
-,-,TRBV30,TRBJ1-4,TGTGCCTGGAACAGGGCCGAAGGAAAACTGTTTTTT,CAWNRAEGKLFF
-,once,TRBV9,TRBJ2-1,TGTGCCAGCAGCGTTGATCCCCAGCGTGTTGAGCAGTTCTTC,CASSVDPQRVEQFF
TRBD2,-,TRBV7-2,TRBJ2-7,TGTGCCAGCAGCTTAGGCGGGAGCGAATCCTACGAGCAGTACTTC,CASSLGGSESYEQYF
-,-,TRBV5-1,TRBJ1-6,TGCGCCAGCAGCTTTTACGGGCCTTACGAGAATTCACCCCTCCACTTT,CASSFYGPYENSPLHF
-,once,TRBV2,TRBJ2-5,TGTGCCAGCAGTGAACGGAACAGGGAAGAGACCCAGTACTTC,CASSERNREETQYF
TRBD2,-,TRBV2,TRBJ2-1,TGTGCCAGCAGCGGGTCCGGGGGGGGGTCCCCCCGCTCCTACAATGAGCAGTTCTTC,CASSGSGGGSPRSYNEQFF
-,-,TRBV5-1,TRBJ2-7,TGCGCCAGCAGCTTAGAGCTCGAGCAGTACTTC,CASSLELEQYF
TRBD2,-,TRBV7-3,TRBJ2-6,TGTGCCAGCAGCTGGGGGGGTTCTGGGGCCAACGTCCTGACTTTC,CASSWGGSGANVLTF
-,-,TRBV6-5,TRBJ2-7,TGTGCCAGCAGTTACGGTCCAAACTCCTACGAGCAGTACTTC,CASSYGPNSYEQYF
-,-,TRBV29-1,TRBJ2-2,TGCAGCGTTGCGGCGTCCACGTCTGTGAACACCGGGGAGCTGTTTTTT,CSVAASTSVNTGELFF
-,-,TRBV7-3,TRBJ2-7,TGTGCCAGCAGCGCCTATGGGGGCCCGGAGTACGAGCAGTACTTC,CASSAYGGPEYEQYF
TRBD1,-,TRBV19,TRBJ1-4,TGTGCCAGTAGTATTCTCGCAACAGGGGACACTAATGAAAAACTGTTTTTT,CASSILATGDTNEKLFF
TRBD1,-,TRBV19,TRBJ1-2,TGTGCCAGTAGTCCCCGACAGGGGGGAAACAGAATTGACTATGGCTACACCTTC,CASSPRQGGNRIDYGYTF
-,-,TRBV6-5,TRBJ2-1,TGTGCCAGCACCTCCCTGGGCGGGGAGAGTAATGAGCAGTTCTTC,CASTSLGGESNEQFF
-,-,TRBV3-1/TRBV3-2,TRBJ2-7,TGTGCCAGCAGCGCTACCTACGAGCAGTACTTC,CASSATYEQYF
TRBD1,-,TRBV25-1,TRBJ1-4,TGTGCCAGCAGTCCGGGACAGGGCAAAAATGAAAAACTGTTTTTT,CASSPGQGKNEKLFF
TRBD1,once,TRBV7-9,TRBJ2-2,TGTGCCAGCAGCTGGCTCGGGACAGGGGGTAACGGGGAGCTGTTTTTT,CASSWLGTGGNGELFF
-,-,TRBV20-1,TRBJ2-7,TGCAGTGCTAGTGATCCAGGGCAGAGCTCCTACGAGCAGTACTTC,CSASDPGQSSYEQYF
-,-,TRBV2,TRBJ1-2,TGTGCCAGCAGGGAGAACAGTTATGGCTACACCTTC,CASRENSYGYTF
-,few,TRBV2,TRBJ2-3,TGTGCCAGCAGTTCATTCCGACCAGACACAGATACGCAGTATTTT,CASSSFRPDTDTQYF
-,-,TRBV9,TRBJ2-3,TGTGCCAGCAGCGTATTACGAACGTCGGATACGCAGTATTTT,CASSVLRTSDTQYF
TRBD2,-,TRBV5-1,TRBJ2-1,TGCGCCAGCAGCTTGGGTCAAGGCGGGGGGTCGCCGAATGAGCAGTTCTTC,CASSLGQGGGSPNEQFF
-,once,TRBV11-3,TRBJ1-1,TGTGCCAGCAGCTTAGAACGGAACACTGAAGCTTTCTTT,CASSLERNTEAFF